This T cell receptor beta chain appears in the sequencing data of a study of long-term antiretroviral therapy in people with HIV. Study overall: The 2015 recommendation for immediate ART came about a decade after the earliest samples. Points from the study as a whole: Diversity increased after ART yet remained lower than in transplant donor controls.

This clone was seen just once. Its antigen is unknown. Specimens held roughly 0.9-10 million cryopreserved PBMC prior to DNA extraction. V lost 2 bases and J 8 bases, leaving 19 bases between the germline ends. This CDR3 spans 14 amino acids. Germline assignment: CDR1 GTSNPN and CDR2 SVGIG (reference sequence). The authors ran the immunoSEQ assay, v3.0, at survey level. Using immunoSEQ multiplex PCR, the repertoire was profiled, and TCRdb retains in-frame clones only, with some absent. The repertoire holds fewer than 35,000 clones, with approximately 84% as singletons. The gene calls are TRBV30 and TRBJ2-7, with D perhaps being TRBD1 or TRBD2 (7 bases each). This receptor was obtained from a woman in her fifties or sixties with HIV. The specimen was unsorted PBMCs, collected 3.1 years after starting antiretroviral therapy. CDR3 region: CAWSQGGPQGKQYF. CDR3 sequence (DNA): TGTGCCTGGAGTCAGGGGGGGCCCCAGGGCAAGCAGTACTTC.